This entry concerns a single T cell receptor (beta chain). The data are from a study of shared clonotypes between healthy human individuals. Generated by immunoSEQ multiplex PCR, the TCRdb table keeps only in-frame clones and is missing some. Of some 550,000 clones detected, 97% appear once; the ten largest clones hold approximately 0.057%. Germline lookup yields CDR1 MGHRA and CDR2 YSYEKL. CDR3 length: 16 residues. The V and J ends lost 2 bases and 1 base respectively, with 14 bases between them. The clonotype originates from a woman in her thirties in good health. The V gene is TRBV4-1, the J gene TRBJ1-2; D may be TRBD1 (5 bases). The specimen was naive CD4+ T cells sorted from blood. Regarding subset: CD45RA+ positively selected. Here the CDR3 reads CASSQSARGVNYGYTF. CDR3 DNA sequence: TGCGCCAGCAGCCAATCTGCTAGGGGTGTTAACTATGGCTACACCTTC.